This paragraph reports one T cell receptor beta chain. This clonotype has a count of ten or more. It lacks a known antigen. Base-call qualities are not available, and no considerably larger clone is one nucleotide away. Libraries were prepared through 5' RACE. The sample was run on an Illumina HiSeq 2000. Template switching added a universal primer binding site, and the final cDNA carried a unique molecular identifier that allowed TCR cDNA molecules to be counted accurately. Specific primers in the conserved constant-segment region were used to synthesize first-strand cDNA for the TCR alpha and beta chains. Each cDNA library was double barcoded, with a SMART-Mk sample barcode plus Illumina barcodes, to control for contamination. TruSeq adapter sequences and Illumina sample barcodes were added in two successive PCR steps. The TCR alpha and beta cDNA libraries were sequenced on the Illumina HiSeq platform using custom primers. Per the source publication's procedure: Unique molecular identifiers were extracted from raw reads with MiGEC, and CDR3 positions were determined with MiXCR. For each individual, recombination models were inferred using an EM algorithm with the repgenHMM and IGoR tools. The tcR package in R was used for shared clonotype analysis, with sharing normalized by the product of cloneset sizes. To study raw recombination without the effects of thymic and clonal selection, out-of-frame nonproductive sequences were analyzed. The public reads were reanalyzed by TCRdb: fastp trimming at Q25, MiXCR alignment, in-frame beta chains only. Every distinct CDR3 protein forms one entry, paired with its most common genes and DNA. TCRdb's processing, not the study's, gives the V and J calls here. This sample is represented by about 890,000 distinct CDR3 sequences; around an eighth of them were singletons. Around 1.6% of the sample is held by the ten biggest clonotypes.

The V and J ends are trimmed by 3 bases and 3 bases, leaving 11 bases between them. The CDR3 has 14 amino acids, counting the end cysteine and phenylalanine. CDR3 DNA is the only sequence kept; it has 42 bases, read in frame from the first base. Reading the germline V gene gives CDR1 MDHEN and CDR2 SYDVKM. All donors were healthy Caucasians. The twin cohort consisted of three pairs of female monozygotic twins, all aged about 18 to 29 years. Peripheral blood mononuclear cells were used as the source from which RNA for TCR libraries was isolated. These data originate in a study of identical twins (dated by TCRdb to 2015 to 2016). Describing the broader study: To test whether fetal clonotypes persist, the study used deep sequencing on TCR alpha and beta repertoires from monozygotic twins, unrelated adults of various ages, and cord blood. To rule out contamination, replicate twin experiments were performed at different times with different library preparation protocols. Here is what the overall study found, with its caveats: Fewer insertions were carried by abundant cord blood beta clonotypes; a weaker similar trend was observed in young adult naive repertoires, while no such trend was observed in memory repertoires. In monozygotic twins, recombination models systematically underestimated out-of-frame TCR alpha sharing, but the models matched the sharing seen between unrelated individuals. A weaker excess of twin sharing was found in beta out-of-frame sequences because the signal-to-noise ratio was lowered by fewer shared sequences. Zero-insertion analyses could be partly confounded by invariant T cells such as MAIT and iNKT, though diverse VJ usage argued against such confounding for most clonotypes. Compared with coincidental sharing between unrelated individuals, out-of-frame TCR alpha sequences shared between twins showed an excess of sequences with low generation probability. Because the same donors could not be followed over many years, the conclusions depended on cross-sectional statistical analysis.

The same sample was also studied in work on yellow fever vaccine responses in identical twins. From that second study: According to the authors, in identical twins the way T cells responded to vaccination appeared partly convergent and partly personalized. Focusing on identical twins, the study followed the T cell clones that responded to the vaccine, and did so with precision.

The chain joins TRBV28 to TRBJ2-5, with no confidently assigned D gene. Specimen: PBMCs. This sequence originates from a young woman in good health. The CDR3: CASSLLEYKETQYF. The nucleotide sequence reads as follows: TGTGCCAGCAGTTTGCTAGAATACAAAGAGACCCAGTACTTC.